What follows are 31 T cell receptor beta chains derived from one specimen sequenced in a study of T cell clusters in autoimmune cytopenias. TRB rearrangements were amplified by touch-down multiplex PCR with mixed TRB-A/B primers. TCRdb reprocessed the multiplex PCR reads; each CDR3 protein has one entry and no DNA is given. Reported are more than 4,500 distinct CDR3 sequences; the ten largest clones contain around 21%. TRB was amplified from about 270 ng of peripheral blood genomic DNA per sample. The same data also contributed to another study, on T cell repertoires in aging, cancer and after chemotherapy.

Sequencing was done on a sample of peripheral blood. Every receptor here comes from a human donor in good health.

The chain is built from TRBV28 and TRBJ1-5; TCRdb's D gene call, TRBD1, goes unchecked for lack of DNA. Per germline, CDR1 MDHEN and CDR2 SYDVKM. The CDR3 has 17 residues. The CDR3 reads CASSPTTGGYSNQPQHF.

The genes are TRBV11-2 and TRBJ2-7; TCRdb's D call, TRBD1, is unchecked because there is no DNA. Germline loops: CDR1 SGHAT, CDR2 FQNNGV. CDR3 length: 14 residues. CDR3 amino acids: CASSPGISSYEQYF.

V usage is TRBV5-6 and J usage is TRBJ2-7; TCRdb's D call, TRBD2, is unchecked because there is no DNA. Germline V lookup: CDR1 SGHDT, CDR2 YYEEEE. The CDR3 loop spans 13 amino acids. The CDR3 loop reads CASSPGLNSGQYF.

CDR3 region: CSAQTARYGYTF. The V and J genes are TRBV20-1 and TRBJ1-2. The CDR3 runs 12 residues. CDR1 is DFQATT, CDR2 SNEGSKA, per germline (reference sequence).

This clonotype is classed as medium-sized by frequency. The chain employs TRBV19 and TRBJ1-2; TCRdb proposes TRBD1, but this gene call is untestable without DNA. The CDR3 loop spans 13 amino acids. The germline CDR1 and CDR2 sequences are LNHDA and SQIVND (reference sequence). The CDR3 is CASSIRGDIGYTF.

In terms of frequency, this clonotype is medium-sized. The chain uses TRBV6-1 and TRBJ2-1; lacking DNA, the TRBD1 call made by TCRdb goes unchecked. The germline CDR1 and CDR2 sequences are MNHNS and SASEGT. The CDR3 totals 13 residues. The CDR3 reads CASSVHRGWEQFF.

V is TRBV5-1 and J is TRBJ2-1; TCRdb gives TRBD2 as the D gene, but with no DNA this cannot be confirmed. CDR1 is SGHRS, CDR2 YFSETQ, per germline. This CDR3 spans 16 amino acids. The CDR3 reads CASSLEGLGSYNEQFF. Filled out from reference TRBV5-1 and TRBJ2-1, the complete variable domain reads KAGVTQTPRYLIKTRGQQVTLSCSPISGHRSVSWYQQTPGQGLQFLFEYFSETQRNKGNFPGRFSGRQFSNSRSEMNVSTLELGDSALYLCASSLEGLGSYNEQFFGPGTRLTVL.

Considering frequency, this clonotype is medium-sized (0.01 to 0.1%). The V gene is TRBV30, the J gene TRBJ2-3. The CDR3 has 17 residues. Germline V gives CDR1 GTSNPN, CDR2 SVGIG (reference sequence). The CDR3 here is CAWSYGLSAASTDTQYF.

This clonotype is called medium-sized based on its frequency. J is TRBJ2-2 and V is TRBV30. The CDR3 totals 11 residues. CDR1 GTSNPN and CDR2 SVGIG come from the germline V gene (reference sequence). The CDR3 loop reads CAWSSTGELFF.

This clonotype is labeled medium-sized (0.01 to 0.1%) based on frequency. The rearrangement uses TRBV24-1 and TRBJ2-3; there is no DNA to check the TCRdb D call of TRBD2. The CDR3 is 16 residues long. The germline gives CDR1 KGHDR, CDR2 SFDVKD. CDR3 amino acids: CATSDGLRGATDTQYF.

This clonotype registers medium-sized by frequency. J is TRBJ1-2 and V is TRBV19; TCRdb lists TRBD1, though no DNA is available to test this call. The CDR3 contains 15 residues. Germline V lookup: CDR1 LNHDA, CDR2 SQIVND (reference sequence). CDR3 sequence: CASRLKTATNYGYTF.

The V call is TRBV7-9, the J call TRBJ2-2; the TRBD1 assignment by TCRdb is unverifiable without DNA. Germline CDR1 reads SEHNR; CDR2 reads FQNEAQ (reference sequence). CDR3 length: 15 residues. CDR3 loop: CASSLGQGNTGELFF.

V and J are TRBV10-3 and TRBJ2-7; the TRBD1 assignment by TCRdb is unverifiable without DNA. The CDR3 contains 13 residues. Per germline, CDR1 ENHRY and CDR2 SYGVKD. CDR3 sequence reads: CAISDGQGTEQYF.

Here the CDR3 reads CSASRTLYEQYF. The rearrangement joins TRBV20-1 to TRBJ2-7. The CDR3 is made up of 12 amino acids. Germline V gives CDR1 DFQATT, CDR2 SNEGSKA (reference sequence).

The gene calls are TRBV20-1 and TRBJ2-3. This CDR3 has 15 amino acids. Germline CDR1 DFQATT, CDR2 SNEGSKA (reference sequence). The chain's CDR3 is CSALRQGASTDTQYF.

The chain employs TRBV5-1 and TRBJ2-3; TCRdb gives TRBD1 as the D gene, but with no DNA this cannot be confirmed. The germline CDR1 and CDR2 sequences are SGHRS and YFSETQ. This CDR3 comprises 16 residues. CDR3 protein: CASSLAGTFNTDTQYF.

This clonotype is classed as medium-sized by frequency. The rearrangement uses TRBV19 and TRBJ1-1; TCRdb's D call of TRBD1 is untestable without DNA. CDR3 length equals 14 residues. The germline CDR1 and CDR2 sequences are LNHDA and SQIVND (reference sequence). CDR3: CASREPGHFTEAFF.

This clonotype is called medium-sized based on its frequency. CDR3 amino acids: CASSAILKAGGQPYEQYF. The chain couples TRBV6-1 to TRBJ2-7; TCRdb names TRBD2, which stays unverified in the absence of DNA. The CDR3 contains 18 residues. Looked up from germline, CDR1 is MNHNS and CDR2 is SASEGT.

This clonotype registers medium-sized by frequency. This chain connects TRBV27 to TRBJ1-2; TCRdb's D gene call, TRBD1, goes unchecked for lack of DNA. The length of the CDR3 is 13 residues. Germline V gene data show CDR1 as MNHEY and CDR2 as SMNVEV (reference sequence). The CDR3 region is CASSLGGVYGYTF.

This clonotype ranks as medium-sized (0.01 to 0.1%) in terms of frequency. V and J are TRBV11-2 and TRBJ1-6; TCRdb selects TRBD1, and the lack of DNA leaves this call unchecked. This CDR3 region has 14 residues. Germline V gene lookup returns CDR1 SGHAT and CDR2 FQNNGV. The CDR3 is CASSPPWGDSPLHF. The full variable domain, with the rest looked up from reference TRBV11-2 and TRBJ1-6, is EAGVAQSPRYKIIEKRQSVAFWCNPISGHATLYWYQQILGQGPKLLIQFQNNGVVDDSQLPKDRFSAERLKGVDSTLKIQPAKLEDSAVYLCASSPPWGDSPLHFGNGTRLTVT.

The chain employs TRBV12-3 or TRBV12-4 and TRBJ1-6; TCRdb gives TRBD1 as the D gene, but with no DNA this cannot be confirmed. The CDR3 spans 15 residues. The CDR3 protein is CASSLGRENELVLHF.

This clonotype is classed as medium-sized by frequency. The CDR3 region is CASSFKAGGPPDTQYF. V gene TRBV7-2 combines with J gene TRBJ2-3; the TRBD2 assignment by TCRdb is unverifiable without DNA. Germline lookup yields CDR1 SGHTA and CDR2 FQGNSA. This CDR3 region has 16 residues.

The chain links TRBV5-3 to TRBJ1-6; with no DNA, the TCRdb D assignment of TRBD1 cannot be verified. Being an ORF, TRBV5-3 has a function that is uncertain. The CDR3 consists of 15 residues. CDR3 loop: CARSLGGRGNSPLHF.

The chain employs TRBV20-1 and TRBJ1-6; TCRdb designates TRBD1, a call that cannot be tested without DNA. The V gene's germline CDR1 is DFQATT and CDR2 SNEGSKA (reference sequence). This CDR3 spans 14 amino acids. CDR3 sequence reads: CSTGQGIVNSPLHF.

The chain has TRBV20-1 and TRBJ2-3; there is no DNA to check the TCRdb D call of TRBD1. CDR3 length: 16 amino acids. Germline V gene lookup returns CDR1 DFQATT and CDR2 SNEGSKA (reference sequence). CDR3 loop: CSARDPTGGSTDTQYF.

The rearrangement links TRBV7-9 to TRBJ1-3. This CDR3 spans 16 amino acids. The germline V gene has CDR1 SEHNR and CDR2 FQNEAQ (reference sequence). The CDR3 protein is CASSLQWGVSGNTIYF.

This sequence joins TRBV7-2 and TRBJ1-1. This CDR3 is 15 amino acids long. Germline V gene lookup returns CDR1 SGHTA and CDR2 FQGNSA. CDR3 residues: CASSLMGGRHTEAFF.

V gene TRBV12-3 or TRBV12-4 combines with J gene TRBJ2-7; as DNA is missing, the TRBD2 call by TCRdb cannot be tested. There are 16 residues in the CDR3. CDR3: CASSHTRLALSYEQYF.

By frequency, this clonotype registers medium-sized (0.01 to 0.1%). V and J are TRBV6-6 and TRBJ2-1; without DNA, the TCRdb call of TRBD1 cannot be checked. The germline V gene encodes CDR1 MNHNY and CDR2 SVGAGI (reference sequence). The CDR3 consists of 19 residues. The CDR3 reads CASSYPLGSTGPTSNEQFF.

This clonotype is labeled medium-sized (0.01 to 0.1%) based on frequency. V usage is TRBV27 and J usage is TRBJ1-5; the D gene TCRdb calls, TRBD1, cannot be checked with no DNA. The germline V gene encodes CDR1 MNHEY and CDR2 SMNVEV (reference sequence). The CDR3 is made up of 17 amino acids. The CDR3 loop reads CASSKAVTRQHDQPQHF.

Its frequency marks this clonotype as medium-sized. This chain uses TRBV6-5 with TRBJ1-6. The CDR3 is made up of 12 amino acids. The germline CDR1 and CDR2 sequences are MNHEY and SVGAGI. The CDR3 reads CASRYRFSPLHF.